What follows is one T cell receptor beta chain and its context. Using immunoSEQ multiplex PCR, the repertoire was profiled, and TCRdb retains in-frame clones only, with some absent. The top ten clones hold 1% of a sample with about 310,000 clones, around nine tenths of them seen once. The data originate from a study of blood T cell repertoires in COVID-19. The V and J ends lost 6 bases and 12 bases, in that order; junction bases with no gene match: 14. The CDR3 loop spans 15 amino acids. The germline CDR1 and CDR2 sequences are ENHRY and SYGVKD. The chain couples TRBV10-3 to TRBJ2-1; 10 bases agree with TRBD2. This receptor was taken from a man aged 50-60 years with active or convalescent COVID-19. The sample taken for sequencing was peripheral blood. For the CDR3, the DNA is TGTGCCATCAGGGGGTCCGGCCTAGCGGGAGTGGGGCAGTTCTTC. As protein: CAIRGSGLAGVGQFF.